The 25 T cell receptor beta chains presented below share a single source sample, sequenced in a study of blood T cell repertoires in COVID-19. This table comes from immunoSEQ multiplex PCR, and its TCRdb copy is limited to in-frame clones, with some not included. Of tens of thousands of clones in the sample, around 85% are singletons; the top ten hold around half. Sequencing input: peripheral blood. The receptors derive from a man aged 50-59 years with active or convalescent COVID-19.

The chain has TRBV14 and TRBJ1-5, with D hard to call. Deletions cut 6 bases from V and 2 bases from J, with 23 bases between. There are 18 residues in the CDR3. Germline V gene lookup returns CDR1 SGHDN and CDR2 FVKESK. The CDR3 DNA reads as TGTGCCAGCAGACAACCAACACCCAGGCCAGCACGCAATCAGCCCCAGCATTTT. It specifies CASRQPTPRPARNQPQHF.

This chain uses TRBV19 with TRBJ2-1; 9 positions match TRBD2. Germline CDR1 reads LNHDA; CDR2 reads SQIVND (reference sequence). This CDR3 contains 15 residues. J gave up 4 bases and V 3 bases, and 4 bases lay outside the gene matches. CDR3 bases: TGTGCCAGTAGTATGACTAGCGGACAGTACAATGAGCAGTTCTTC. Amino acids: CASSMTSGQYNEQFF.

The chain has TRBV5-1 and TRBJ2-5; D gene unclear. The CDR3 runs to 13 residues. Germline V gene lookup returns CDR1 SGHRS and CDR2 YFSETQ. Trimming took off 3 bases at V and 2 bases at J, with 8 bases between the two ends. CDR3 amino acids: CASSYNSQETQYF. The CDR3 nucleotides read TGCGCCAGCAGCTATAATAGTCAAGAGACCCAGTACTTC. The variable domain in full, completed from reference TRBV5-1 and TRBJ2-5, reads KAGVTQTPRYLIKTRGQQVTLSCSPISGHRSVSWYQQTPGQGLQFLFEYFSETQRNKGNFPGRFSGRQFSNSRSEMNVSTLELGDSALYLCASSYNSQETQYFGPGTRLLVL.

This clone was recorded a few times. The gene calls are TRBV7-9 and TRBJ2-1, with D maybe TRBD2 (5 bases). Trimming cost V 7 bases and J 0 bases, with 16 bases left between them. In germline, CDR1 is SEHNR, CDR2 FQNEAQ (reference sequence). CDR3 size: 16 residues. CDR3 nucleotides: TGTGCCAGCACCCCCCCCTGGACTGACTCCTACAATGAGCAGTTCTTC. Translating gives CASTPPWTDSYNEQFF.

The rearrangement uses TRBV2 and TRBJ2-2; TRBD1 is a possible D gene (8 bases). The germline V gene has CDR1 SNHLY and CDR2 FYNNEI. This CDR3 contains 15 residues. V was clipped by 6 bases and J by 5 bases, with 16 bases between them. Here the CDR3 reads CASRPDRGGTGELFF. In nucleotides, the CDR3 is TGTGCCAGCAGACCAGACAGGGGAGGGACCGGGGAGCTGTTTTTT.

The V gene is TRBV11-2, the J gene TRBJ2-2, with 11 bases lining up with TRBD1. Germline V CDR1 and CDR2: SGHAT, FQNNGV. V lost 5 bases and J lost 0; bases outside the gene matches: 11. This CDR3 spans 19 amino acids. CDR3: CASSATIGQGASNTGELFF. The CDR3 nucleotides are TGTGCCAGCAGCGCCACTATAGGACAGGGGGCATCGAACACCGGGGAGCTGTTTTTT.

The chain recombines TRBV11-2 with TRBJ2-1; 7 positions agree with TRBD2. Trimming took 4 bases from V and 4 from J; bases not matched to a gene: 7. There are 15 residues in the CDR3. Per the germline V gene, CDR1 is SGHAT and CDR2 is FQNNGV. The CDR3 DNA sequence: TGTGCCAGCAGCTCATTGGCGGGAGTATACAATGAGCAGTTCTTC. Translating it yields CASSSLAGVYNEQFF.

The chain combines TRBV6-4 with TRBJ2-1; 9 positions match TRBD2. Trimming removed 4 bases from V and 0 bases from J; junction bases left unmatched: 1. Germline V gene lookup returns CDR1 MRHNA and CDR2 SNTAGT. This CDR3 comprises 15 residues. This CDR3 is CASSVSGGSYNEQFF. The DNA of the CDR3 is TGTGCCAGCAGTGTTAGCGGGGGCTCCTACAATGAGCAGTTCTTC.

The V call is TRBV25-1, the J call TRBJ2-2, with D possibly being TRBD1 (6 bases). The V end lost 8 bases, the J end lost 5 bases, and 9 bases lay between the germline ends. The CDR3 extends over 12 amino acids. CDR1 and CDR2 from the germline V gene are MGHDK and SYGVNS. For the CDR3, the DNA is TGTGCCAGCGGGACAATTACCGGGGAGCTGTTTTTT. Its protein is CASGTITGELFF.

The rearrangement links TRBV5-1 to TRBJ1-1; perhaps TRBD1 as D (5 bases). The CDR3 is 15 residues long. The germline V gene has CDR1 SGHRS and CDR2 YFSETQ. V was trimmed by 2 bases and J by 11 bases, leaving 22 bases between them. This CDR3 is CASSFRTATPGNAFF. The CDR3 nucleotides read TGCGCCAGCAGCTTCAGGACGGCCACGCCAGGGAACGCTTTCTTT. The full variable domain, rest sourced from reference TRBV5-1 and TRBJ1-1, is KAGVTQTPRYLIKTRGQQVTLSCSPISGHRSVSWYQQTPGQGLQFLFEYFSETQRNKGNFPGRFSGRQFSNSRSEMNVSTLELGDSALYLCASSFRTATPGNAFFGQGTRLTVV.

V is TRBV13 and J is TRBJ1-1; D not resolved. CDR1 PRHDT and CDR2 FYEKMQ come from the germline V gene (reference sequence). The CDR3 length is 14 residues. V lost 5 bases and J 4 bases, leaving 14 bases between the germline ends. The chain's CDR3 is CASSSRREFTEAFF. The CDR3 region has the DNA TGTGCCAGCAGCAGCAGACGGGAGTTCACTGAAGCTTTCTTT. The full variable domain, rest sourced from reference TRBV13 and TRBJ1-1, is AAGVIQSPRHLIKEKRETATLKCYPIPRHDTVYWYQQGPGQDPQFLISFYEKMQSDKGSIPDRFSAQQFSDYHSELNMSSLELGDSALYFCASSSRREFTEAFFGQGTRLTVV.

Comments on this clone: A much larger clone lies one base from this, so it may be a read error. The V gene is TRBV5-1, the J gene TRBJ2-3; TRBD2 matches at 8 bases. The germline V gene encodes CDR1 SGHRS and CDR2 YFSETQ. This CDR3 comprises 14 residues. The CDR3 sequence is CPSSSGGRGDTQYF. In nucleotides, the CDR3 is TGCCCCAGCAGCTCGGGGGGGCGGGGCGATACGCAGTATTTT.

This clone was seen only a few times. J is TRBJ2-1 and V is TRBV9; possible D gene TRBD2, 7 bases. CDR1 SGDLS and CDR2 YYNGEE come from the germline V gene. V lost 6 bases, J lost 6 bases, and 10 bases lay in between. The CDR3 runs to 12 residues. CDR3: CASNGGPNEQFF. The CDR3 nucleotides read TGTGCCAGCAACGGGGGGCCCAATGAGCAGTTCTTC. The complete variable domain, with remaining parts taken from reference TRBV9 and TRBJ2-1, reads DSGVTQTPKHLITATGQRVTLRCSPRSGDLSVYWYQQSLDQGLQFLIQYYNGEERAKGNILERFSAQQFPDLHSELNLSSLELGDSALYFCASNGGPNEQFFGPGTRLTVL.

This clone is classed as large. This chain links TRBV29-1 with TRBJ1-5, with D possibly matching TRBD1 (5 bases). This CDR3 is 13 amino acids long. V was cut by 7 bases and J by 3 bases, with 13 bases left in between. CDR1 is SQVTM, CDR2 ANQGSEA, per germline. This chain's CDR3 is CSARDNYNQPQHF. CDR3 DNA sequence: TGCAGCGCCAGGGATAATTACAATCAGCCCCAGCATTTT. Combining the CDR3 with reference TRBV29-1 and TRBJ1-5 gives the whole variable domain SAVISQKPSRDICQRGTSLTIQCQVDSQVTMMFWYRQQPGQSLTLIATANQGSEATYESGFVIDKFPISRPNLTFSTLTVSNMSPEDSSIYLCSARDNYNQPQHFGDGTRLSIL.

The sample holds a few counts of this clone. This sequence joins TRBV16 and TRBJ1-1; D remains unclear. Trimming stripped 7 bases from V and 0 bases from J, with 9 bases between. This CDR3 comprises 13 residues. Germline assignment: CDR1 KGHSY and CDR2 FQNENV. The CDR3 spells CASTQYLNTEAFF. The CDR3 DNA follows: TGTGCCAGCACCCAGTACTTGAACACTGAAGCTTTCTTT.

This rearrangement joins TRBV30 to TRBJ1-1; unclear D gene. V shed 0 bases and J shed 6 bases, with 11 bases lying between them. Germline CDR1 reads GTSNPN; CDR2 reads SVGIG (reference sequence). This CDR3 is 13 amino acids long. The CDR3 loop reads CAWSVGQPPEAFF. The CDR3, as DNA: TGTGCCTGGAGTGTTGGCCAACCCCCTGAAGCTTTCTTT.

J is TRBJ2-3 and V is TRBV7-9, with 9 bases aligning to TRBD2. Trimming cost V 3 bases and J 2 bases; bases outside gene matches: 15. The CDR3 contains 19 residues. Per germline, CDR1 SEHNR and CDR2 FQNEAQ (reference sequence). Written as DNA, the CDR3 is TGTGCCAGCAGCTTGAGGCGGAAGAGCGGGAGGCATAACACAGATACGCAGTATTTT. The encoded protein is CASSLRRKSGRHNTDTQYF.

This chain joins TRBV5-6 and TRBJ2-7; TRBD1 matches at 8 bases. J gave up 2 bases and V 4 bases, and 8 bases lay outside the gene matches. The CDR3 length is 15 residues. Germline V CDR1 and CDR2: SGHDT, YYEEEE. CDR3 region: CASSARTGITYEQYF. As DNA, the CDR3 is TGTGCCAGCAGCGCGAGGACAGGGATTACCTACGAGCAGTACTTC.

CDR3 DNA sequence: TGTGCCTGGGGTCAGGGCGTTGACACTGAAGCTTTCTTT. This codes for CAWGQGVDTEAFF. The chain is built from TRBV30 and TRBJ1-1; TRBD1 might be the D (5 bases). Germline V gene data show CDR1 as GTSNPN and CDR2 as SVGIG (reference sequence). This CDR3 is 13 amino acids long. V lost 5 bases, J lost 3 bases, and 13 bases lay in between. Combining the CDR3 with reference TRBV30 and TRBJ1-1 gives the whole variable domain SQTIHQWPATLVQPVGSPLSLECTVEGTSNPNLYWYRQAAGRGLQLLFYSVGIGQISSEVPQNLSASRPQDRQFILSSKKLLLSDSGFYLCAWGQGVDTEAFFGQGTRLTVV.

This clone occurred once. CDR3 amino acids: CASSTRDEQYF. CDR3 nucleotides: TGTGCCAGCTCAACCCGCGACGAGCAGTACTTC. The chain recombines TRBV6-5 with TRBJ2-7; D uncertain. Germline V CDR1 and CDR2: MNHEY, SVGAGI. The V gene lost 8 bases and the J gene lost 5 bases, with 10 bases spanning the gap. The CDR3 consists of 11 residues.

V is TRBV13 and J is TRBJ2-2; tentative D call: TRBD2 (6 bases). Germline V gene sequence: CDR1 PRHDT, CDR2 FYEKMQ (reference sequence). Trimming took off 6 bases at V and 6 bases at J, with 14 bases between the two ends. The CDR3 is 14 amino acids. DNA for the CDR3: TGTGCCAGCAGAATTACTAGCTTCGCCGGGGAGCTGTTTTTT. Protein product: CASRITSFAGELFF.

The chain employs TRBV6-1 and TRBJ2-3; 8 bases line up with TRBD1. The CDR3 spans 15 residues. The germline V gene encodes CDR1 MNHNS and CDR2 SASEGT. V trimming: 2 bases; J trimming: 5 bases; junction bases outside the gene matches: 6. For the CDR3, the DNA is TGTGCCAGCAGTGAAATGGACAGGGTCGGAGATACGCAGTATTTT. It encodes CASSEMDRVGDTQYF.

The J gene is TRBJ2-7, the V gene TRBV29-1; tentative D call: TRBD1 (6 bases). Germline V gene data show CDR1 as SQVTM and CDR2 as ANQGSEA. With 7 bases removed from V and 2 bases from J, the gap between germline ends came to 18 bases. The CDR3 is 14 residues long. This CDR3 is CSAQGSTGTYEQYF. The CDR3 DNA is TGCAGCGCTCAAGGTAGTACAGGGACCTACGAGCAGTACTTC.

The rearrangement uses TRBV3-1 (or the pseudogene TRBV3-2) and TRBJ2-3; D is perhaps TRBD1 (6 bases). Germline V gene sequence: CDR1 LGHDT, CDR2 YNNKEL (reference sequence). V was shortened by 0 bases and J by 6 bases, with 10 bases between the two germline ends. This CDR3 spans 14 amino acids. DNA for the CDR3: TGTGCCAGCAGCCAAGATTTGGGGGCCGATACGCAGTATTTT. It translates to CASSQDLGADTQYF.

The chain has TRBV7-9 and TRBJ2-4; 8 nucleotides match TRBD2. V was pared by 5 bases and J by 6 bases, with 9 bases of the junction left unmatched. This CDR3 is 15 amino acids long. Germline assignment: CDR1 SEHNR and CDR2 FQNEAQ (reference sequence). DNA of the CDR3: TGTGCCAGCAGCGGGAACTTCCGGGAGGGAAACATTCAGTACTTC. Encoded protein: CASSGNFREGNIQYF.